In this sample, the clone carrying this T cell receptor beta chain turned up many times. The unsorted libraries were prepared from 2 million PBMCs (stored at -80 C). This entry is derived from a study of neurological immune-mediated disorders. This CDR3 is 15 amino acids long. The germline V and J ends were trimmed by 4 bases and 2 bases, with 15 bases remaining between them. Germline-derived CDR1 and CDR2 are LGHNA and YSLEER. The cDNA came from 5'RACE, which used 10-nucleotide random UMIs. A single record per CDR3 protein comes from TCRdb applying MiXCR to the 5' RACE reads. The sample has roughly 60,000 distinct CDR3 sequences; about 4% are singletons.

The source material was PBMCs. This sequence joins TRBV4-3 and TRBJ2-7; TRBD1 or TRBD2 may be the D gene (5 bases each). The sequence was collected from a woman aged 45-59 years with multiple sclerosis. CDR3 loop: CASSPGASMPYEQYF. In nucleotides, the CDR3 is TGCGCCAGCAGCCCCGGGGCATCTATGCCCTACGAGCAGTACTTC.